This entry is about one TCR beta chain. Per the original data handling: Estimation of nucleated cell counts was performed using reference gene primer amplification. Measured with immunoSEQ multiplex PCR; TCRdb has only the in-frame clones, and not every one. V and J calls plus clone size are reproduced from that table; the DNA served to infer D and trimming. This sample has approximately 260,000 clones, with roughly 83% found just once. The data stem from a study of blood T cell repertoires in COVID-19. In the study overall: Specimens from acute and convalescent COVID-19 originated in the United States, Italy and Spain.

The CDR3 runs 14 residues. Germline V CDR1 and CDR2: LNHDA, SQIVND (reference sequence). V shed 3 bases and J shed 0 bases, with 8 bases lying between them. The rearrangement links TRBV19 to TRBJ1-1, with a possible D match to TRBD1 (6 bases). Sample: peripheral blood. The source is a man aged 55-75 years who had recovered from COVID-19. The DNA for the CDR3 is TGTGCCAGTAGTATGGGACAATTGAACACTGAAGCTTTCTTT. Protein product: CASSMGQLNTEAFF.